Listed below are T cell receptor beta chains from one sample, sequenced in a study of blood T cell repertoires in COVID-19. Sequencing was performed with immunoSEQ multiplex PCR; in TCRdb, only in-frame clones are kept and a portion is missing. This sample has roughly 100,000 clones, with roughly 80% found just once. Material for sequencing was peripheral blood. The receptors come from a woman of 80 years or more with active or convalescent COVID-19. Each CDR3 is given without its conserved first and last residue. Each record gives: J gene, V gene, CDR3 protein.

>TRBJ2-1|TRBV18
ASSPTGANNEQF
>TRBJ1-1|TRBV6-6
ASRRKRLQGMNTEAF
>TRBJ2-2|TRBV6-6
ASRGSNTGELF
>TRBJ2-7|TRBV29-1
SVVAGPSGEQY
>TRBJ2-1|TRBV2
ASRSPSRLYNEQF
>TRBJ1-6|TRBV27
ASSLRLTGLDSPLH
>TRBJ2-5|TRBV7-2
ASSLGAPETQY
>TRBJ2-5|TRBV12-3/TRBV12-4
ASSFREEETQY
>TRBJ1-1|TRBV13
ASSLRTTNTEAF
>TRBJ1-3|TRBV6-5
ASGTGKGNTIY
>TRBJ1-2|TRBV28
ASNPRGRMYYGYT
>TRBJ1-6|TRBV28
ASSLGPPRSPLH
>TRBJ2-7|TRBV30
AWRATLGGEQY
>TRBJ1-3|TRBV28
ASSSTGSGNTIY
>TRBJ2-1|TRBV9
ASSGTGLAGGYEQF
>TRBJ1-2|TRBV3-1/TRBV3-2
ASSHRDTPSGYT
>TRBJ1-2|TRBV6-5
ASSPAGDANGYT
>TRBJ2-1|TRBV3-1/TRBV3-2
ASSQLSGIAYNEQF
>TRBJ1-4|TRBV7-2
ASSLREGGEKLF
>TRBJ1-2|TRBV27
ASSLGTGDGYT
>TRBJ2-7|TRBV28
ASSPHSGLTYEQY
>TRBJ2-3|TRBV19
ASKGQGASPSTDTQY
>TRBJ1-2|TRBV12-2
ASRLASSGLGNGYT
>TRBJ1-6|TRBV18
ASSPQGLDNSPLH
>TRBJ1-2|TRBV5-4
ASSPIQGSVGYGYT
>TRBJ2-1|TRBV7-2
ASSSRGQANEQF
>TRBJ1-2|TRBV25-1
ASSYREGYT
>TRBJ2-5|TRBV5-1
ASYTGDRGQETQY
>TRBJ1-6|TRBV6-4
ASSVDRANSPLH
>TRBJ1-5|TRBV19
ASRTNRQDNQPQH
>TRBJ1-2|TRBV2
ASRAGTGGRGYT
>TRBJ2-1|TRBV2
ASGGLDFRRF
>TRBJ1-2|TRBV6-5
ASSAWSGYT
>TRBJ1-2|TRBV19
ASVPSTGELGYT
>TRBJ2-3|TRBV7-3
ASSLWGVSTDTQY
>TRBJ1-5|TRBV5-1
ASSLDRAQPQH
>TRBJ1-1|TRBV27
ASSLSRLTEAF
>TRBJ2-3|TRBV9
ASSPSVGTDTQY
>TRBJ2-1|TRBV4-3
ASSQDRLAGGNEQF
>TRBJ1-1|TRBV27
ASRKGQVMNTEAF
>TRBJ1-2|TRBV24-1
ATSGGGNYGYT
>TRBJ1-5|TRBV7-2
ASSSMTGTSNQPQH
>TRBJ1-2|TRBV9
ASSVEPREYGYT
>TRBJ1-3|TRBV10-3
AITERDRDNTIY
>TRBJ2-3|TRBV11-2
ASSARQGMDTQY
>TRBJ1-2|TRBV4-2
ASSQTGGNYGYT
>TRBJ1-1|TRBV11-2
ASSLGHRGEAF
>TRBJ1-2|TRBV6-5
ASSLMGDSYGYT
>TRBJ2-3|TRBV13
ASSLSWDRGPGTDTQY
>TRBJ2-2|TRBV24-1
ATGQGYTGELF
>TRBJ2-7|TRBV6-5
ASSRQGYEQY
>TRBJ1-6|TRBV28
ASSLWPSSYNSPLH